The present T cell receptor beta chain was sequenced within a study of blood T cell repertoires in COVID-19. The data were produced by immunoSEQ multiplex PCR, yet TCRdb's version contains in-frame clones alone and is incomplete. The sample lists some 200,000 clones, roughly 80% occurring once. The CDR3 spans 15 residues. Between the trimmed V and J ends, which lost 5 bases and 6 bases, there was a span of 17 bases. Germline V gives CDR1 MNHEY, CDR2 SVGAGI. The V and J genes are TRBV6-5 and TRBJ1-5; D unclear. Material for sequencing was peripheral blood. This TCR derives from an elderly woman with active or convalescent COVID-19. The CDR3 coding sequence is TGTGCCAGCAGTACGCAGTTTCGTACGGGTCAGCCCCAGCATTTT. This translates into CASSTQFRTGQPQHF.